This T cell receptor (beta chain) was documented in a study of shared clonotypes between healthy human individuals. General study findings and limits: Across a handful of donors, naive CD4 shared 5% to 6%, naive CD8 around 4%, memory CD4 roughly 2.1%, memory CD8 about 0.38%.

Naive CD8 cells lacked CD45RO, underwent positive selection for CCR7 and left out terminally differentiated effector memory CD45RA+ cells. The CDR3 totals 15 residues. Germline loops: CDR1 KGHSH, CDR2 LQKENI. V lost 0 bases and J 2 bases, leaving 11 bases between the germline ends. Each replicate PCR on the sorted subsets used 200 to 250 ng DNA (approximately 33,000 T cell genomes). Clones were read by immunoSEQ multiplex PCR, and TCRdb kept only the in-frame ones, dropping some. The table records more than 2 million clones, about 95% of them present only once. Comments on this clone: Antigen unknown.

This chain connects TRBV18 to TRBJ2-7, with D uncertain. The receptor comes from a man aged 18 to 30 in good health. The specimen was naive CD8+ T cells sorted from blood. The CDR3 coding sequence is TGTGCCAGCTCACCACCGACATTGAGTCCCTACGAGCAGTACTTC. Residues: CASSPPTLSPYEQYF.